What follows is one TCR beta chain and its context. Its specificity is unknown. The data originate from a study of T cell repertoires in cytomegalovirus infection. Study-wide context: Evidence of both CMV infection and a matching HLA type came from public TCR beta signatures.

TCRdb redid the calling of the reads with MiXCR, one entry per CDR3 protein. The sample has 740,000 or so distinct CDR3 sequences, 35% seen once; the top ten hold around 2.8%. Study-level points and caveats: Cumulated frequencies of public TCR beta families served to identify carriers of CMV plus the relevant HLA. HLA-C-restricted CMV-specific TCR beta clonotypes prevailed in the ex vivo response.

Germline CDR1 is LNHDA and CDR2 is SQIVND (reference sequence). V lost 6 bases, J lost 10 bases, and 9 bases stayed unmatched. This CDR3 has 14 residues. The origin of this receptor is a human donor in good health (CMV status not recorded). Some clones in this sample may be carry-over from other donors' samples. The V gene is TRBV19, the J gene TRBJ2-2; 9 positions match TRBD1. The sequenced sample consisted of PBMCs. CDR3 loop: CASRTLGQGKELFF. The CDR3, as DNA: TGTGCCAGTAGGACCTTGGGACAGGGAAAGGAGCTGTTTTTT.